The rows below give T cell receptor beta chains drawn from one sample of a study of OX40 agonist ivuxolimab in advanced cancers. Measured with immunoSEQ multiplex PCR; TCRdb has only the in-frame clones, and not every one. This sample has 65,000 to 80,000 clones; 80% to 90% occur once, and the top ten carry under 2.5%. This specimen consisted of CD4+ or CD8+ T cells sorted from blood, obtained in a trial of the OX40 agonist ivuxolimab. The receptor set was obtained from an adult with an advanced solid tumor such as melanoma, head and neck, liver or kidney cancer. CDR3s include the opening cysteine and the closing phenylalanine or tryptophan.

J	V	CDR3
TRBJ2-1	TRBV19	CASSTPRGSSVARSYNEQFF
TRBJ1-6	TRBV29-1	CSVQGTLESPLHF
TRBJ2-7	TRBV18	CASSHGTGEVEQYF
TRBJ2-2	TRBV6-5	CASMAGGVGELFF
TRBJ1-6	TRBV5-1	CASSPDRARASPLHF
TRBJ1-2	TRBV5-8	CASSPGQGSYGYTF
TRBJ2-1	TRBV10-3	CAIRGTGVSYNEQFF
TRBJ2-3	TRBV5-6	CASSLGQGILTDTQYF
TRBJ2-7	TRBV6-1	CASSTSGRVDEQYF
TRBJ2-2	TRBV15	CATSRGRKQGTGELFF
TRBJ1-5	TRBV28	CASSKIGTGPNQPQHF
TRBJ1-2	TRBV19	CASTLGQGVDFGYTF
TRBJ1-2	TRBV10-3	CAISESTYRGGGYTF
TRBJ2-2	TRBV5-1	CASSTGQRNTGELFF
TRBJ2-2	TRBV6-5	CASSYWGNTGELFF
TRBJ2-5	TRBV2	CASSLGTGTQETQYF
TRBJ2-7	TRBV7-2	CASSLSYEQYF
TRBJ2-5	TRBV27	CASSSRLRAGVGGGQETQYF
TRBJ1-3	TRBV2	CASSRDNAGNTIYF
TRBJ1-2	TRBV7-2	CASSLDRFYGYTF
TRBJ2-1	TRBV7-8	CASSFETKWFSNEQFF
TRBJ2-2	TRBV5-6	CASSTGQGAHTGELFF
TRBJ1-1	TRBV5-4	CASSLKRNTEAFF
TRBJ1-1	TRBV18	CASLGTVNTEAFF
TRBJ1-1	TRBV7-9	CASSLEVRGREAFF
TRBJ1-4	TRBV28	CASTQRRGTNEKLFF
TRBJ2-2	TRBV7-2	CASSLGGQAATGELFF
TRBJ2-7	TRBV6-1	CASGRQSSYEQYF
TRBJ1-2	TRBV5-3	CARSLMWGGYTF
TRBJ1-1	TRBV18	CASSPLISLNTEAFF
TRBJ2-5	TRBV7-9	CASSFGGRAGETQYF
TRBJ2-2	TRBV5-5	CASSLRAGVNTGELFF
TRBJ2-3	TRBV7-3	CASSLGAGASGSADTQYF